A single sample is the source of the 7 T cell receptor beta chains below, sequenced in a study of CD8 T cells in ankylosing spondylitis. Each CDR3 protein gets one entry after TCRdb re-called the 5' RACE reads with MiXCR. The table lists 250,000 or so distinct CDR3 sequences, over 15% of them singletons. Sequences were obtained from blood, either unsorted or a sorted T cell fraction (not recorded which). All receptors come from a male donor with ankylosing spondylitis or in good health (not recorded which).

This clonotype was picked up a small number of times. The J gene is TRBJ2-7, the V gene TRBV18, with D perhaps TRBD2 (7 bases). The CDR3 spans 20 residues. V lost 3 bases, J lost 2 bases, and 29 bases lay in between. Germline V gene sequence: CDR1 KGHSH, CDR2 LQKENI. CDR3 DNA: TGTGCCAGCTCACCGAGCTACAGGGTTTTCGGGCCTAGCGGAACCTACGAGCAGTACTTC. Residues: CASSPSYRVFGPSGTYEQYF. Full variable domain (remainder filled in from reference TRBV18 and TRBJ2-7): NAGVMQNPRHLVRRRGQEARLRCSPMKGHSHVYWYRQLPEEGLKFMVYLQKENIIDESGMPKERFSAEFPKEGPSILRIQQVVRGDSAAYFCASSPSYRVFGPSGTYEQYFGPGTRLTVT.

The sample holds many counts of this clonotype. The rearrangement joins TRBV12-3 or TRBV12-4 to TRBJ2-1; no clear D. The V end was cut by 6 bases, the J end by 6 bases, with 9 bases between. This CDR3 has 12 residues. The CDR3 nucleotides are TGTGCCAGCAGCCCTCATACCAATGAGCAGTTCTTC. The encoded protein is CASSPHTNEQFF.

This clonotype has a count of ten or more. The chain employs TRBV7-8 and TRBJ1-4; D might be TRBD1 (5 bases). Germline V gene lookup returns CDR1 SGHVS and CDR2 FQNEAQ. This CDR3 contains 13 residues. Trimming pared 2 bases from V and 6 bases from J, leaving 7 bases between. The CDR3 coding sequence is TGTGCCAGCAGCTTACGGGGGGATGAAAAACTGTTTTTT. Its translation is CASSLRGDEKLFF.

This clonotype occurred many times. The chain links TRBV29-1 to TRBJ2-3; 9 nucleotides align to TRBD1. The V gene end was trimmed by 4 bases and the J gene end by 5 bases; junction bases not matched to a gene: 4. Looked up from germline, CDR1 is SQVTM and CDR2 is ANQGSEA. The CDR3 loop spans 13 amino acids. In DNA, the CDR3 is TGCAGCGTTGGGACAGGGGTTGGAGATACGCAGTATTTT. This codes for CSVGTGVGDTQYF.

Here the CDR3 reads CASSLSSGSPYEQYF. CDR3 nucleotides: TGTGCCAGCAGCTTATCTAGCGGGAGTCCCTACGAGCAGTACTTC. The chain joins TRBV7-6 to TRBJ2-7; 10 bases line up with TRBD2. CDR3 length: 15 amino acids. V shed 2 bases, J shed 2 bases, and the junction held 3 bases outside the gene matches. Germline assignment: CDR1 SGHVS and CDR2 FNYEAQ.

In nucleotides, the CDR3 is TGTGCCAGCAGCCCCCGAGGGCTAGCGGATAACAATGAGCAGTTCTTC. As protein: CASSPRGLADNNEQFF. V is TRBV7-3 and J is TRBJ2-1; 7 bases are shared with TRBD2. Losses at the gene ends were 5 bases for V and 5 bases for J; bases not matched to a gene: 12. This CDR3 has 16 amino acids. CDR1 and CDR2 (germline): SGHTA, FQGTGA.

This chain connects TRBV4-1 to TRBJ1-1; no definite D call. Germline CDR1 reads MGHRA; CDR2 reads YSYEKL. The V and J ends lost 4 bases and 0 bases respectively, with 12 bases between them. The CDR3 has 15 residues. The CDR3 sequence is CASSPKAHMNTEAFF. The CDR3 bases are TGCGCCAGCAGCCCGAAGGCTCACATGAACACTGAAGCTTTCTTT.